A selection of T cell receptor beta chains follows, all from one sample in a study of blood T cell repertoires in COVID-19. TCRdb's copy holds only in-frame clones and misses some; the assay was immunoSEQ multiplex PCR. The table lists hundreds of thousands of clones, around 85% of them singletons. Sequencing was performed on peripheral blood. These receptors all come from a woman younger than 30 with acute or convalescent COVID-19. The CDR3 runs from the conserved cysteine through the conserved F or W. Each record gives: D gene, clone size, V gene, J gene, CDR3 length, CDR3 DNA, CDR3 protein. A D gene is named only where the DNA matches it firmly. Part of the rows lack a size; the others show once, few, many or a class for expanded clones.

-,-,TRBV6-4,TRBJ2-3,16,TGTGCCAGCAGTGACTCCCACAGGGATAACACAGATACGCAGTATTTT,CASSDSHRDNTDTQYF
TRBD2,-,TRBV30,TRBJ2-1,13,TGTGCCTGGAGAGCGGGGCCCCACAATGAGCAGTTCTTC,CAWRAGPHNEQFF
TRBD2,-,TRBV19,TRBJ2-5,14,TGTGCCAGTAAGGAGCGGGAGGCCCTGGAGACCCAGTACTTC,CASKEREALETQYF
-,once,TRBV4-1,TRBJ1-4,13,TGCGCCAGCAGCCAGGGACAAAATGAAAAACTGTTTTTT,CASSQGQNEKLFF
-,-,TRBV6-5,TRBJ1-4,15,TGTGCCAGCAGTTATGGGTACCAGGGCAATGAAAAACTGTTTTTT,CASSYGYQGNEKLFF
TRBD1,-,TRBV28,TRBJ1-2,14,TGTGCCAGCCGGACAGGGGGCGTCGGCTATGGCTACACCTTC,CASRTGGVGYGYTF
-,-,TRBV18,TRBJ2-3,14,TGTGCCAGCTCACCAAATCGGGGCACAGATACGCAGTATTTT,CASSPNRGTDTQYF
-,-,TRBV5-1,TRBJ1-5,14,TGCGCCAGCAGCTTGGTTCCAGGGGATCAGCCCCAGCATTTT,CASSLVPGDQPQHF
TRBD1,-,TRBV28,TRBJ2-7,15,TGTGCCAGCAGTACCGCCGGGACAGATAACTACGAGCAGTACTTC,CASSTAGTDNYEQYF
-,once,TRBV4-2,TRBJ2-5,13,TGTGCCAGCAGCCAAGATTTCGCGAAGACCCAGTACTTC,CASSQDFAKTQYF
-,-,TRBV15,TRBJ1-5,15,TGTGCCACCAGCAGAGACAGGGGACCAAATCAGCCCCAGCATTTT,CATSRDRGPNQPQHF
-,-,TRBV5-1,TRBJ2-7,14,TGCGCCAGCAGCTTGGGAGGGAGCTCCTACGAGCAGTACTTC,CASSLGGSSYEQYF
TRBD1,-,TRBV29-1,TRBJ2-7,15,TGCAGCGTTGATTTCCAGGGGGCAGGTCCCTACGAGCAGTACTTC,CSVDFQGAGPYEQYF
-,few,TRBV7-9,TRBJ2-5,16,TGTGCCAGCAGCTTAATGAAGGGGGCGGGAGGCGAGACCCAGTACTTC,CASSLMKGAGGETQYF
-,-,TRBV18,TRBJ1-1,17,TGTGCCAGCTCAAACCTCCGGGACACCAAATTGAACACTGAAGCTTTCTTT,CASSNLRDTKLNTEAFF
-,-,TRBV7-9,TRBJ2-3,15,TGTGCCAGCAGCCAAGTCGCTCGGGGTGAAGATACGCAGTATTTT,CASSQVARGEDTQYF
-,-,TRBV5-1,TRBJ2-3,15,TGCGCCAGCAGCGCAAACAGTGGCGCCACAGATACGCAGTATTTT,CASSANSGATDTQYF
-,-,TRBV7-3,TRBJ1-1,15,TGTGCCAGCAGCTTAGGCGGGGCCCGGAACACTGAAGCTTTCTTT,CASSLGGARNTEAFF
-,once,TRBV15,TRBJ1-5,14,TGTGCCACCAGCAGGGAAAACAGTGGCCAGCCCCAGCATTTT,CATSRENSGQPQHF
-,-,TRBV9,TRBJ2-7,15,TGTGCCAGCAGCCCAGGGGGGACAGAAGGCAACGAGCAGTACTTC,CASSPGGTEGNEQYF
TRBD1,-,TRBV6-5,TRBJ1-2,15,TGTGCCAGCAGTAGGGACAGCCAGGGGGACTATGGCTACACCTTC,CASSRDSQGDYGYTF